This passage covers 3 T cell receptor beta chains from one sample sequenced in a study of blood T cell repertoires in COVID-19 (TCRdb year 2020). Library prep was done by the immunoSEQ multiplex PCR assay. In TCRdb, the immuneACCESS table is reduced to in-frame sequences with V and J assigned. These tables do not hold every clone; where another copy was compared, an unresolved V gene accounts for under half, and the others remain unexplained. Counted in this sample were around 190,000 clones; around 85% of them appeared once. The ten largest clones capture 9.5% to 15% of the sample. The sequenced sample was peripheral blood. All receptors come from a woman aged 50 to 65 with acute or convalescent COVID-19.

The chain links TRBV7-9 to TRBJ2-7; a weak D match, TRBD1 (6 bases). Germline V gives CDR1 SEHNR, CDR2 FQNEAQ (reference sequence). The CDR3 spans 15 residues. Between the trimmed V and J ends, which lost 1 base and 0 bases, there was a span of 10 bases. CDR3 protein: CASSLVGQSSYEQYF. The CDR3 nucleotides are TGTGCCAGCAGCTTAGTCGGACAGAGCTCCTACGAGCAGTACTTC.

A word on this clone: The sample has other DNA sequences that encode this CDR3 too. The V and J genes are TRBV5-5 and TRBJ2-2, with 13 bases lining up with TRBD2. V lost 0 bases to trimming and J lost 2 bases; unmatched junction nucleotides: 1. The CDR3 runs 17 residues. Germline V gene sequence: CDR1 SGHKS, CDR2 YYEKEE (reference sequence). CDR3 loop: CASSLGLAGGNTGELFF. The CDR3 DNA follows: TGTGCCAGCAGCTTGGGACTAGCGGGGGGAAACACCGGGGAGCTGTTTTTT.

J is TRBJ1-1 and V is TRBV6-5; 8 bases line up with TRBD1. This CDR3 is 14 amino acids long. After removal of 6 bases from V and 0 bases from J, the junction contained 3 bases not matched to a gene. Germline CDR1 MNHEY, CDR2 SVGAGI. The CDR3 region is CASRQGAMNTEAFF. In DNA, the CDR3 is TGTGCCAGCAGGCAGGGGGCAATGAACACTGAAGCTTTCTTT.